This TCR beta chain was found in a study of PD-1 blockade in mismatch repair-deficient tumors. Study background: Patients had approximately 12 mismatch repair-deficient cancer types, all previously treated and progressing. Notes on the study in general: After pembrolizumab, tumor-resident clones rose rapidly, then generally contracted before radiologic responses.

PCR or immunohistochemistry showed mismatch repair deficiency in every enrolled patient. For this clone: Its cognate antigen is unknown.

Deletions cut 0 bases from V and 0 bases from J, with 9 bases between. The CDR3 is 15 residues long. Germline lookup yields CDR1 SNHLY and CDR2 FYNNEI. Profiling relied on immunoSEQ multiplex PCR, and the TCRdb table lists in-frame clones only, not all of them. The sample holds more than 50,000 clones, 70% to 90% seen once. The clonotype originates from an adult with mismatch repair-deficient cancer. The source material was peripheral blood, sampled 52 weeks after starting pembrolizumab. The rearrangement uses TRBV2 and TRBJ2-7; D is possibly TRBD2 (6 bases). CDR3 sequence (DNA): TGTGCCAGCAGTGAAGCGTACGGGAGCTCCTACGAGCAGTACTTC. Its protein is CASSEAYGSSYEQYF.